This T cell receptor (beta chain) came from a study of T cell responses to AZD1222 COVID-19 vaccine. TCRdb keeps only in-frame clones here, not all; method: immunoSEQ multiplex PCR. Here the sample spans 110,000 or so clones, 70% to 90% being singletons. Germline V gene data show CDR1 as GTSNPN and CDR2 as SVGIG (reference sequence). Trimming removed 1 base at V and 1 base at J, with 7 bases between. This CDR3 spans 14 amino acids. The chain employs TRBV30 and TRBJ1-4; D gene unclear. This TCR derives from an adult who received the AZD1222 COVID-19 vaccine. This sample comprised peripheral blood, obtained 28 days after the second AZD1222 dose. The CDR3 coding sequence is TGTGCCTGGAGTGGGGGAAGAACTAATGAAAAACTGTTTTTT. Amino acids: CAWSGGRTNEKLFF.